Presented here are 31 T cell receptor beta chains from one specimen sequenced in a study of blood T cell repertoires in COVID-19 (dated by TCRdb to 2020 to 2021). The library was prepared using the immunoSEQ multiplex PCR assay. Entries here come from immuneACCESS through TCRdb and include only in-frame sequences with V and J called. Some clones fail to appear in such tables; in the studies checked, an unresolved V gene covers under half of the shortfall, and the cause of the remainder is unknown. This sample has around 280,000 clones in its table, and approximately 80% of those were observed once. Approximately 3.8% of the sample goes to the ten largest clones. Sequencing was performed on peripheral blood. The receptors were gathered from a woman in her 50s with active or convalescent COVID-19.

The chain links TRBV5-1 to TRBJ2-5; TRBD1 might be the D (5 bases). Trimming pared 4 bases from V and 2 bases from J, leaving 12 bases between. The CDR3 runs to 14 residues. Germline assignment: CDR1 SGHRS and CDR2 YFSETQ. CDR3 sequence reads: CASSQVDTQETQYF. The CDR3 DNA reads as TGCGCCAGCAGCCAGGTGGACACTCAAGAGACCCAGTACTTC.

The chain carries TRBV4-1 and TRBJ2-2, with D perhaps TRBD1 (5 bases). Deletions cut 4 bases from V and 6 bases from J, with 21 bases between. This CDR3 has 17 amino acids. From germline, CDR1 is MGHRA and CDR2 YSYEKL. The CDR3 reads CASSRKGPSRAPGELFF. As DNA, the CDR3 is TGCGCCAGCAGCCGAAAGGGCCCAAGCAGGGCCCCCGGGGAGCTGTTTTTT.

This clone appeared once. The rearrangement links TRBV28 to TRBJ2-1; 12 bases are a match to TRBD2. CDR3 size: 17 residues. V dropped 4 bases and J dropped 6; count of bases not matched to a gene: 10. The germline V gene encodes CDR1 MDHEN and CDR2 SYDVKM. Written as DNA, the CDR3 is TGTGCCAGCAGTTCAGGACTAGCGGGAAATTTGGGCAATGAGCAGTTCTTC. Its protein product is CASSSGLAGNLGNEQFF.

The chain joins TRBV11-2 to TRBJ2-5; D might be TRBD2 (7 bases). Germline assignment: CDR1 SGHAT and CDR2 FQNNGV. V lost 5 bases to trimming and J lost 2 bases, with 15 bases between them. The CDR3 extends over 15 amino acids. This chain's CDR3 is CASSLGGTNQETQYF. The CDR3 nucleotides read TGTGCCAGCAGCCTAGGGGGGACTAATCAAGAGACCCAGTACTTC.

V usage is TRBV6-1 and J usage is TRBJ2-7, with 7 positions matching TRBD1. In germline, CDR1 is MNHNS, CDR2 SASEGT. J lost 7 bases, V lost 0 bases, and 12 bases had no gene match. The CDR3 extends over 16 amino acids. As DNA, the CDR3 is TGTGCCAGCAGTGAAGCAAGGGGGCTCTTTCAAGGGGAGCAGTACTTC. Protein product: CASSEARGLFQGEQYF.

This clone has only a few counts. The chain carries TRBV5-1 and TRBJ2-1, with D maybe TRBD2 (6 bases). CDR3 length: 15 residues. Looked up from germline, CDR1 is SGHRS and CDR2 is YFSETQ. The V end was cut by 1 base, the J end by 2 bases, with 10 bases between. The CDR3 spells CASSLLSGPYNEQFF. DNA for the CDR3: TGCGCCAGCAGCTTGCTTAGCGGCCCCTACAATGAGCAGTTCTTC.

V and J are TRBV14 and TRBJ2-5; TRBD2 aligns across 9 bases. Germline V lookup: CDR1 SGHDN, CDR2 FVKESK. This CDR3 comprises 15 residues. V was clipped by 4 bases and J by 2 bases; unmatched bases: 5. DNA for the CDR3: TGTGCCAGCAGCCCTCTTAGCGGGAGACAAGAGACCCAGTACTTC. Its protein is CASSPLSGRQETQYF.

CDR3 in DNA: TGTGCCACCAGCAGAGATTTTACAGCGGGGAACACCGGGGAGCTGTTTTTT. It encodes CATSRDFTAGNTGELFF. V gene TRBV15 combines with J gene TRBJ2-2, with TRBD2 as a possible D gene (6 bases). Trimming took off 0 bases at V and 1 base at J, with 12 bases between the two ends. This CDR3 has 17 amino acids. Germline CDR1 is LNHNV and CDR2 is YYDKDF (reference sequence). Combining the CDR3 with reference TRBV15 and TRBJ2-2 gives the whole variable domain DAMVIQNPRYQVTQFGKPVTLSCSQTLNHNVMYWYQQKSSQAPKLLFHYYDKDFNNEADTPDNFQSRRPNTSFCFLDIRSPGLGDTAMYLCATSRDFTAGNTGELFFGEGSRLTVL.

The genes are TRBV11-2 and TRBJ2-1; TRBD2 matches at 9 bases. The CDR3 runs to 17 residues. Unmatched junction bases numbered 10, after V lost 0 bases and J lost 7 bases. Germline V gives CDR1 SGHAT, CDR2 FQNNGV. The DNA of the CDR3 is TGTGCCAGCAGCTTAGATCAGAGGGTAGCGGGAGAGAATGAGCAGTTCTTC. Its protein is CASSLDQRVAGENEQFF.

This clone was seen just once. The V gene is TRBV5-1, the J gene TRBJ1-1, with D perhaps TRBD1 (5 bases). The ends were cut back, 2 bases at V and 1 base at J, with 21 bases in the middle. The CDR3 has 18 amino acids. Germline V gene sequence: CDR1 SGHRS, CDR2 YFSETQ. The CDR3 protein is CASSLAGTGNRGNTEAFF. In DNA, the CDR3 is TGCGCCAGCAGCTTAGCGGGGACGGGAAATCGGGGGAACACTGAAGCTTTCTTT.

The chain couples TRBV5-1 to TRBJ1-2; TRBD1 is a possible D gene (6 bases). The CDR3 consists of 14 residues. Germline-derived CDR1 and CDR2 are SGHRS and YFSETQ. With 4 bases removed from V and 3 bases from J, the gap between germline ends came to 13 bases. The CDR3 DNA reads TGCGCCAGCAGCGCCGAAGCAGGGGACTATGGCTACACCTTC. Translation gives CASSAEAGDYGYTF.

V gene TRBV28 combines with J gene TRBJ1-6, with 12 bases fitting TRBD1. In germline, CDR1 is MDHEN, CDR2 SYDVKM. The CDR3 extends over 20 amino acids. V lost 7 bases to trimming and J lost 1 base; unmatched junction nucleotides: 14. The CDR3 DNA reads as TGTGCCAGCAACTTAGAGGCCGGGACAGGGGGCCAATCCTATAATTCACCCCTCCACTTT. Translating it yields CASNLEAGTGGQSYNSPLHF.

V gene TRBV25-1 combines with J gene TRBJ2-7; a possible D gene is TRBD1 (5 bases). Germline CDR1 reads MGHDK; CDR2 reads SYGVNS. V lost 5 bases and J lost 0, with 14 bases in between. There are 15 residues in the CDR3. The CDR3 protein is CASSQTGSLSYEQYF. In nucleotides, the CDR3 is TGTGCCAGCAGTCAAACAGGCTCCCTCTCCTACGAGCAGTACTTC.

V usage is TRBV4-2 and J usage is TRBJ2-2; 11 positions match TRBD2. The CDR3 extends over 17 amino acids. Losses at the gene ends were 4 bases for V and 2 bases for J; bases not matched to a gene: 6. Per the germline V gene, CDR1 is LGHNA and CDR2 is YNFKEQ. The CDR3 nucleotides are TGTGCCAGCAGCCCCGGGACTAGCGGAGCTAACACCGGGGAGCTGTTTTTT. Translated: CASSPGTSGANTGELFF.

The chain combines TRBV6-6 with TRBJ1-1, with TRBD1 matching 7 bases. With 4 bases clipped from V and 6 bases from J, the junction kept 14 bases outside the gene matches. Germline V gene sequence: CDR1 MNHNY, CDR2 SVGAGI (reference sequence). The CDR3 extends over 16 amino acids. CDR3 DNA: TGTGCCAGCAGTTTAGGTAGGACAGGCGGCGCCCCTGAAGCTTTCTTT. It translates to CASSLGRTGGAPEAFF.

V and J are TRBV5-4 and TRBJ2-2; 7 bases agree with TRBD2. The CDR3 contains 15 residues. V was clipped by 4 bases and J by 7 bases; unmatched bases: 10. The germline gives CDR1 SGHNT, CDR2 YYREEE (reference sequence). CDR3 in DNA: TGTGCCAGCAGCACCCGGGGGAGGGGCAGCGGGGAGCTGTTTTTT. Translating gives CASSTRGRGSGELFF.

The chain combines TRBV28 with TRBJ1-2; the D gene is possibly TRBD1 (5 bases). The ends were cut back, 7 bases at V and 4 bases at J, with 10 bases in the middle. In germline, CDR1 is MDHEN, CDR2 SYDVKM. CDR3 length: 12 residues. The CDR3 DNA follows: TGTGCCAGCACCCAGACAGTCTATGGCTACACCTTC. It is translated as CASTQTVYGYTF.

The J gene is TRBJ2-7, the V gene TRBV18, with D maybe TRBD2 (6 bases). Germline V lookup: CDR1 KGHSH, CDR2 LQKENI. The CDR3 extends over 13 amino acids. Trimming left V 4 bases short and J 4 bases short, with 11 bases between. CDR3 sequence (DNA): TGTGCCAGCTCACGTCTAGCGTCTTACGAGCAGTACTTC. Translated: CASSRLASYEQYF.

This clone was counted only a few times. The chain employs TRBV6-4 and TRBJ2-6; no clear D gene. Trimming took off 2 bases at V and 0 bases at J, with 5 bases between the two ends. Germline-derived CDR1 and CDR2 are MRHNA and SNTAGT. The CDR3 length is 15 residues. The CDR3 loop is CASSDSSSGANVLTF. CDR3 bases: TGTGCCAGCAGTGACAGTAGCTCTGGGGCCAACGTCCTGACTTTC.

The chain couples TRBV7-8 to TRBJ1-2; TRBD1 matches at 7 bases. There are 15 residues in the CDR3. The V segment lost 5 bases and the J segment 4 bases; nucleotides outside the gene matches: 10. Germline assignment: CDR1 SGHVS and CDR2 FQNEAQ. CDR3: CASSLWGAGGYGYTF. CDR3 coding DNA: TGTGCCAGCAGCCTCTGGGGTGCAGGGGGCTATGGCTACACCTTC.

This chain uses TRBV6-5 with TRBJ1-2, with D tentatively TRBD1 (6 bases). There are 12 residues in the CDR3. With 5 bases removed from V and 5 bases from J, the gap between germline ends came to 9 bases. CDR1 and CDR2 (germline): MNHEY, SVGAGI. The CDR3 protein is CASSPQGYGYTF. CDR3 DNA: TGTGCCAGCAGTCCCCAGGGGTATGGCTACACCTTC.

The rearrangement uses TRBV4-1 and TRBJ2-1; 15 bases line up with TRBD2. Per the germline V gene, CDR1 is MGHRA and CDR2 is YSYEKL. Trimming cost V 4 bases and J 4 bases; bases outside gene matches: 2. CDR3 size: 16 residues. CDR3 DNA: TGCGCCAGCAGCCCCGGACTAGCGGGGGGGTACAATGAGCAGTTCTTC. Amino acid sequence: CASSPGLAGGYNEQFF.

The rearrangement joins TRBV11-3 to TRBJ2-6; weak D call: TRBD2 (6 bases). V gave up 5 bases and J gave up 1 base, with 15 bases separating them. Germline V gives CDR1 SGHNT, CDR2 YENEEA. This CDR3 contains 17 residues. The CDR3 loop is CASSTSNGGSGANVLTF. The CDR3 coding sequence is TGTGCCAGCAGCACCTCGAACGGGGGATCTGGGGCCAACGTCCTGACTTTC.

V usage is TRBV2 and J usage is TRBJ1-1; tentative D call: TRBD1 (5 bases). Germline V gives CDR1 SNHLY, CDR2 FYNNEI. V lost 6 bases to trimming and J lost 7 bases, with 9 bases between them. The CDR3 sequence is 11 residues long. The CDR3 spells CASRGGGEAFF. DNA of the CDR3: TGTGCCAGCAGGGGCGGGGGTGAAGCTTTCTTT.

V usage is TRBV27 and J usage is TRBJ2-5, with 9 bases that match TRBD2. The V gene's germline CDR1 is MNHEY and CDR2 SMNVEV (reference sequence). The CDR3 loop spans 14 amino acids. V was clipped by 4 bases and J by 5 bases; unmatched bases: 5. CDR3 in amino acids: CASSYAAGGETQYF. CDR3 bases: TGTGCCAGCAGTTACGCAGCGGGAGGCGAGACCCAGTACTTC.

This clone was seen more than once but under ten times. The genes are TRBV30 and TRBJ2-3, with a weak D call TRBD2 (5 bases). From germline, CDR1 is GTSNPN and CDR2 SVGIG (reference sequence). CDR3 size: 13 residues. Trimming took 1 base from V and 4 from J, leaving 9 bases between them. CDR3 coding DNA: TGTGCCTGGAGTGCGGGGTTTTCAGATACGCAGTATTTT. This encodes CAWSAGFSDTQYF. The whole variable domain, remainder taken from reference TRBV30 and TRBJ2-3, is SQTIHQWPATLVQPVGSPLSLECTVEGTSNPNLYWYRQAAGRGLQLLFYSVGIGQISSEVPQNLSASRPQDRQFILSSKKLLLSDSGFYLCAWSAGFSDTQYFGPGTRLTVL.

This chain connects TRBV3-1 (or the pseudogene TRBV3-2) to TRBJ1-4, with unresolved D. The CDR3 has 16 residues. The V and J ends lost 2 bases and 6 bases respectively, with 16 bases between them. Germline V gene data show CDR1 as LGHDT and CDR2 as YNNKEL (reference sequence). The CDR3 sequence: CASSQSRARGYEKLFF. CDR3 DNA: TGTGCCAGCAGCCAATCCCGGGCACGCGGGTATGAAAAACTGTTTTTT.

This clone occurred once. This chain links TRBV5-1 with TRBJ2-5, with 7 nucleotides matching TRBD1. V lost 4 bases and J lost 5; bases outside the gene matches: 11. This CDR3 has 15 residues. CDR1 is SGHRS, CDR2 YFSETQ, per germline. The CDR3: CASSEGQVVRETQYF. The CDR3 DNA is TGCGCCAGCAGCGAAGGACAGGTGGTGAGGGAGACCCAGTACTTC.

The chain carries TRBV27 and TRBJ2-1; TRBD2 agrees at 7 bases. The CDR3 totals 16 residues. With 8 bases clipped from V and 3 bases from J, the junction kept 13 bases outside the gene matches. Germline lookup yields CDR1 MNHEY and CDR2 SMNVEV (reference sequence). Written as DNA, the CDR3 is TGTGCCAGCTCCCGAGGGCGAGGACTAGACTACAATGAGCAGTTCTTC. Its protein is CASSRGRGLDYNEQFF.

The gene calls are TRBV18 and TRBJ2-1; a possible D gene is TRBD1 (5 bases). V was cut by 4 bases and J by 8 bases, with 18 bases left in between. CDR1 and CDR2 from the germline V gene are KGHSH and LQKENI. The CDR3 runs to 15 residues. Written as DNA, the CDR3 is TGTGCCAGCTCACTACATAGTAGGGGATTTGATGAGCAGTTCTTC. Amino acid sequence: CASSLHSRGFDEQFF.

The gene calls are TRBV24-1 and TRBJ1-2, with D perhaps TRBD1 (5 bases). V lost 9 bases and J lost 2, with 18 bases in between. This CDR3 contains 15 residues. Germline lookup yields CDR1 KGHDR and CDR2 SFDVKD. The CDR3 sequence is CATPIGGGHNYGYTF. In DNA form, the CDR3 reads TGTGCCACCCCCATCGGGGGAGGTCACAACTATGGCTACACCTTC.